The 2 T cell receptor beta chains in this list originate from one sample, sequenced in a study of T cell responses to AZD1222 COVID-19 vaccine. Sequencing used immunoSEQ multiplex PCR; TCRdb keeps in-frame clones, though not all of them. This sample has hundreds of thousands of clones; approximately 94% occur once, and the top ten carry around 1%. The sequenced sample was peripheral blood, obtained on day 0 of MenACWY control vaccination. The receptors originated from an adult in good health.

The rearrangement joins TRBV30 to TRBJ1-2; 7 nucleotides agree with TRBD1. J gave up 8 bases and V 0 bases, and 6 bases lay outside the gene matches. The CDR3 covers 13 residues. In germline, CDR1 is GTSNPN, CDR2 SVGIG (reference sequence). The CDR3 coding sequence is TGTGCCTGGAGTGTAGAGGGGGCGGTAGGCTACACCTTC. This translates into CAWSVEGAVGYTF.

The rearrangement joins TRBV6-5 to TRBJ1-5; D is unclear. Germline values: CDR1 MNHEY, CDR2 SVGAGI. The germline V and J ends were trimmed by 0 bases and 1 base, with 10 bases remaining between them. The CDR3 extends over 16 amino acids. CDR3 DNA: TGTGCCAGCAGTTACTCTAATATAGGGAGCAATCAGCCCCAGCATTTT. Residues: CASSYSNIGSNQPQHF.